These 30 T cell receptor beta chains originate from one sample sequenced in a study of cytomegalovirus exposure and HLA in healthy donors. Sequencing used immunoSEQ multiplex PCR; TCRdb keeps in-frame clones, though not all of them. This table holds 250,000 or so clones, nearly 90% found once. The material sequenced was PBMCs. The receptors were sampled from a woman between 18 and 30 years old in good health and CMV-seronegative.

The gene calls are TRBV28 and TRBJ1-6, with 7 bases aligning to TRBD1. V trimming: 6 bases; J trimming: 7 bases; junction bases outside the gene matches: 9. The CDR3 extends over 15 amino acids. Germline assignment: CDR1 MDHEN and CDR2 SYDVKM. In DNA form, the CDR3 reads TGTGCCAGCAGCCCAAGACAGGGTAAAAATTCACCCCTCCACTTT. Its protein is CASSPRQGKNSPLHF. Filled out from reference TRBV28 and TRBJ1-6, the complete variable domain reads DVKVTQSSRYLVKRTGEKVFLECVQDMDHENMFWYRQDPGLGLRLIYFSYDVKMKEKGDIPEGYSVSREKKERFSLILESASTNQTSMYLCASSPRQGKNSPLHFGNGTRLTVT.

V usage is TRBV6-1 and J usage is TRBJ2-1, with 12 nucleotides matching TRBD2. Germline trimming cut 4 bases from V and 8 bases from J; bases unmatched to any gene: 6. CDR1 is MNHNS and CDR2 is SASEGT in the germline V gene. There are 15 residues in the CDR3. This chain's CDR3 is CASSAASGGAYEQFF. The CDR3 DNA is TGTGCCAGCAGTGCAGCTAGCGGGGGGGCTTATGAGCAGTTCTTC.

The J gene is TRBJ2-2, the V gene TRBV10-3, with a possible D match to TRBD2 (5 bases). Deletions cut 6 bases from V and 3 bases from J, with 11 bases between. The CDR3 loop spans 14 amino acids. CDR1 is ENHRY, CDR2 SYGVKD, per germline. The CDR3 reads CAIRGDIHTGELFF. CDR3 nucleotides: TGTGCCATCAGGGGAGACATTCACACCGGGGAGCTGTTTTTT.

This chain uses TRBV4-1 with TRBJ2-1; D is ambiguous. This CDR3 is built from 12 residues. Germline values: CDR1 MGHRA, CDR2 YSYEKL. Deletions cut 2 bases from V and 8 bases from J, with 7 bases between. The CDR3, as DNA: TGCGCCAGCAGCCAAAATCGGGATGAGCAGTTCTTC. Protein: CASSQNRDEQFF.

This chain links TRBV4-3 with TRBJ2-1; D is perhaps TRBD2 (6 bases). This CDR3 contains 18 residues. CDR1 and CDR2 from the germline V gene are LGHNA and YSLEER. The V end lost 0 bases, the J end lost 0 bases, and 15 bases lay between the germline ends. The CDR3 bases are TGCGCCAGCAGCCAAGATTCCGGGCGGGGCCGCTCCTACAATGAGCAGTTCTTC. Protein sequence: CASSQDSGRGRSYNEQFF.

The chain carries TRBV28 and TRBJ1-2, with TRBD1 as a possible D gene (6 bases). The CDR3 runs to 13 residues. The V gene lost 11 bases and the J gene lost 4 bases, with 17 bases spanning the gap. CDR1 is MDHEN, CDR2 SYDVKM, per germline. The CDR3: CAGSDTGPYGYTF. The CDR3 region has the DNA TGTGCCGGCTCTGATACAGGGCCCTATGGCTACACCTTC.

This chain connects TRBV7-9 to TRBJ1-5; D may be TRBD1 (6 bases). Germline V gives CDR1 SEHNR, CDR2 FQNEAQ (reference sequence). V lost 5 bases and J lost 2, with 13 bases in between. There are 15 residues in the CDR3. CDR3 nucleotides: TGTGCCAGCAGCCATGACAGGTTCGGCAATCAGCCCCAGCATTTT. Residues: CASSHDRFGNQPQHF.

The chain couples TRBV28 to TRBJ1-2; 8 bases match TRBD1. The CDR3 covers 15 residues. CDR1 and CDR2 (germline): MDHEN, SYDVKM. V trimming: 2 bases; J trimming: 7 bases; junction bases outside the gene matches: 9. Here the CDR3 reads CASSLAVRGQLGYTF. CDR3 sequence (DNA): TGTGCCAGCAGTTTAGCGGTCAGGGGGCAACTTGGCTACACCTTC.

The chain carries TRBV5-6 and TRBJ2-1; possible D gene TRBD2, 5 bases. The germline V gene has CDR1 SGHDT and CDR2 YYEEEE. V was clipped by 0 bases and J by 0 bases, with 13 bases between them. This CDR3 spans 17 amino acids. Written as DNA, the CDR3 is TGTGCCAGCAGCTTGGGGATGGGTGAGGGCTCCTACAATGAGCAGTTCTTC. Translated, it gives CASSLGMGEGSYNEQFF.

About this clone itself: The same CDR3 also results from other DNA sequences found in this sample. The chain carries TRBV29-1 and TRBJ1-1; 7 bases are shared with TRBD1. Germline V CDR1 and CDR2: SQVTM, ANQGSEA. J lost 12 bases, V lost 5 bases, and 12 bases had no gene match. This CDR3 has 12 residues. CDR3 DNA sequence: TGCAGCGTTACATGGACAGGATTGATGACTTTCTTT. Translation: CSVTWTGLMTFF. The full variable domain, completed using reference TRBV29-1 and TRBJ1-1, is SAVISQKPSRDICQRGTSLTIQCQVDSQVTMMFWYRQQPGQSLTLIATANQGSEATYESGFVIDKFPISRPNLTFSTLTVSNMSPEDSSIYLCSVTWTGLMTFFGQGTRLTVV.

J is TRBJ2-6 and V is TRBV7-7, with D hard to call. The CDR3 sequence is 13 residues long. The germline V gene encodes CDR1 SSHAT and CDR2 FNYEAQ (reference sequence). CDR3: CASRDSGANVLTF. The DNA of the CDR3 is TGTGCTTCACGCGACTCTGGGGCCAACGTCCTGACTTTC.

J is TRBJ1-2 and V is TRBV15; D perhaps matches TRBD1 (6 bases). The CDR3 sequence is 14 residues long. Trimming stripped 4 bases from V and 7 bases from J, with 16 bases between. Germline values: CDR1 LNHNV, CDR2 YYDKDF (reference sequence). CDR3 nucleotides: TGTGCCACCAGCAACGACAGGAAAGTGTCTGGCTACACCTTC. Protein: CATSNDRKVSGYTF.

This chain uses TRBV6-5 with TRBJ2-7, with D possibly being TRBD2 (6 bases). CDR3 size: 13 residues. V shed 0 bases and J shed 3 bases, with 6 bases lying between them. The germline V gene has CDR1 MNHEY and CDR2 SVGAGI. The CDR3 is CASSYSRGYEQYF. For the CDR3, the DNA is TGTGCCAGCAGTTACTCGCGGGGCTACGAGCAGTACTTC.

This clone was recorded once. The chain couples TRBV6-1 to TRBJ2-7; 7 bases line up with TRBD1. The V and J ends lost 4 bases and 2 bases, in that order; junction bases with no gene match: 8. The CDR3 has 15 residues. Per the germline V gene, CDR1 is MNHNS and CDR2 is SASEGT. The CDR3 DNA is TGTGCCAGCAGTGGAACAGGGGTCCTACCCTACGAGCAGTACGTC. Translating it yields CASSGTGVLPYEQYV.

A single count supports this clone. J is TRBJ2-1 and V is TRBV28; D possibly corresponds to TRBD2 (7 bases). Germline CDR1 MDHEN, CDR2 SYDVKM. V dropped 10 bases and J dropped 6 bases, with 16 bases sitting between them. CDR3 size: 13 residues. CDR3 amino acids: CATSGGLSNEQFF. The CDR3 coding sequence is TGTGCCACCTCCGGGGGGCTCTCCAATGAGCAGTTCTTC.

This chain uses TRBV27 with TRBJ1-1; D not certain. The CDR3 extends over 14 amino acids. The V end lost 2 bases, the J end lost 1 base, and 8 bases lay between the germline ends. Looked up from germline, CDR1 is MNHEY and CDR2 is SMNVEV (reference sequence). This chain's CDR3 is CASSLHTSNTEAFF. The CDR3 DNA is TGTGCCAGCAGTTTACACACGTCGAACACTGAAGCTTTCTTT.

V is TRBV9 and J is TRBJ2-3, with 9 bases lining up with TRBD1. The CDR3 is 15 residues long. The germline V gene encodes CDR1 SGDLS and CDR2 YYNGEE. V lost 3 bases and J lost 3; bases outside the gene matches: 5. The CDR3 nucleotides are TGTGCCAGCAGCGCCTCCGGGACAGGGACAGATACGCAGTATTTT. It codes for CASSASGTGTDTQYF. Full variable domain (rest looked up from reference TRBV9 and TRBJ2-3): DSGVTQTPKHLITATGQRVTLRCSPRSGDLSVYWYQQSLDQGLQFLIQYYNGEERAKGNILERFSAQQFPDLHSELNLSSLELGDSALYFCASSASGTGTDTQYFGPGTRLTVL.

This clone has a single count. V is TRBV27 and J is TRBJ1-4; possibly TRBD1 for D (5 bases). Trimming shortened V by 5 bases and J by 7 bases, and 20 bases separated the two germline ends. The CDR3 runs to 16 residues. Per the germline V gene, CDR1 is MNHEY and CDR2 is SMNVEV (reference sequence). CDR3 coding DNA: TGTGCCAGCAGTCCCCTGGTGACATCTAGGGGTGAAAAACTGTTTTTT. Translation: CASSPLVTSRGEKLFF.

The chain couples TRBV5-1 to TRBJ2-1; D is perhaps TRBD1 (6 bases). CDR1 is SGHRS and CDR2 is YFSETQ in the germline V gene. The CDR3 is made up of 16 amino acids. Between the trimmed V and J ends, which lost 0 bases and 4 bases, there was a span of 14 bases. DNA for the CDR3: TGCGCCAGCAGCTTGGAGGGGGAAGCCTCTTACAATGAGCAGTTCTTC. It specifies CASSLEGEASYNEQFF.

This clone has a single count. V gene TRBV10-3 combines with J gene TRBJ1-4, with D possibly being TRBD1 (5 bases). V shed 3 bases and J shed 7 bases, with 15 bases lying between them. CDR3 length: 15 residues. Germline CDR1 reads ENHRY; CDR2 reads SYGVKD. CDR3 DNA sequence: TGTGCCATCAGTGACTCCGGCAGGGAAGGTGAAAAACTGTTTTTT. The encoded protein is CAISDSGREGEKLFF.

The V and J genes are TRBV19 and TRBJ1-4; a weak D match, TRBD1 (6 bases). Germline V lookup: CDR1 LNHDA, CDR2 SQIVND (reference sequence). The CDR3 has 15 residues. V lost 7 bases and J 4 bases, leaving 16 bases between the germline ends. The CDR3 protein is CASTLQGGGNEKLFF. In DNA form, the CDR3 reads TGTGCCAGTACCCTACAGGGAGGGGGTAATGAAAAACTGTTTTTT.

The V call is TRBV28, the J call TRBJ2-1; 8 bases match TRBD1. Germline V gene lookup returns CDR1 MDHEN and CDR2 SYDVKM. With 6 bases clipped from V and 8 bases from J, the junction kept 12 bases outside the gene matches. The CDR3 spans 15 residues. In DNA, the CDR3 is TGTGCCAGCAGCTCAAATGGACAGGGTCTGGATGAGCAGTTCTTC. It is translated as CASSSNGQGLDEQFF.

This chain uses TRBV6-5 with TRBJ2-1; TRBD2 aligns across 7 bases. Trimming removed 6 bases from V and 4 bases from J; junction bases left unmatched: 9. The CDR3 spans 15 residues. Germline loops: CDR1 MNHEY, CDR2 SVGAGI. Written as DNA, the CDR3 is TGTGCCAGCAGAACCCTCGGGGAGGGTTACAATGAGCAGTTCTTC. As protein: CASRTLGEGYNEQFF.

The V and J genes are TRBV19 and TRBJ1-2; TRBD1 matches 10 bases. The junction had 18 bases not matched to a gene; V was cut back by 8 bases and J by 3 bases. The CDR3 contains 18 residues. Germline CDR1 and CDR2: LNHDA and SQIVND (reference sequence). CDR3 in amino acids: CASGDSRELGQGDYGYTF. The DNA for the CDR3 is TGTGCCAGTGGGGACTCACGGGAACTCGGACAGGGGGACTATGGCTACACCTTC.

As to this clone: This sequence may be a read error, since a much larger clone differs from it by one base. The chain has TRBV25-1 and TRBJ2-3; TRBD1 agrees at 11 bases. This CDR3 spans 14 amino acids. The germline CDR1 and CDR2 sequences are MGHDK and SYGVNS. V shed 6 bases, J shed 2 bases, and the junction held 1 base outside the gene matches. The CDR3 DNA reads TGTGCCAGCAGGGGACAGGGGGACACAGATACGCAGTATTTT. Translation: CASRGQGDTDTQYF. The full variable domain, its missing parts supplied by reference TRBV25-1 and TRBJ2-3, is EADIYQTPRYLVIGTGKKITLECSQTMGHDKMYWYQQDPGMELHLIHYSYGVNSTEKGDLSSESTVSRIRTEHFPLTLESARPSHTSQYLCASRGQGDTDTQYFGPGTRLTVL.

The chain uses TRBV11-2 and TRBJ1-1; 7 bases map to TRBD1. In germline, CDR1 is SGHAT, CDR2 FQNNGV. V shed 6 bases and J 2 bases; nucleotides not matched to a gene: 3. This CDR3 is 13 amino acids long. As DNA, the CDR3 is TGTGCCAGCAGACGACAGGGCAACACTGAAGCTTTCTTT. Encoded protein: CASRRQGNTEAFF.

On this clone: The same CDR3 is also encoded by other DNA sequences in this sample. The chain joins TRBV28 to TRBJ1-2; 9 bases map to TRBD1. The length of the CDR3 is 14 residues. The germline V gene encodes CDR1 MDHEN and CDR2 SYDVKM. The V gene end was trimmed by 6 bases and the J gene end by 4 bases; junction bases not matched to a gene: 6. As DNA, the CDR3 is TGTGCCAGCAGCTCCGGGACAGGGAGCTATGGCTACACCTTC. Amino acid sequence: CASSSGTGSYGYTF.

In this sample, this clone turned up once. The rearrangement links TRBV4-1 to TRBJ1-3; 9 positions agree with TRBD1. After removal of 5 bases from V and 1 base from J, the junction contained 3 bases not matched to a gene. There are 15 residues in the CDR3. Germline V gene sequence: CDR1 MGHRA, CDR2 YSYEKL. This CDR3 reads CASSLQGASGNTIYF. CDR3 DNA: TGCGCCAGCAGCTTACAGGGGGCTTCTGGAAACACCATATATTTT.

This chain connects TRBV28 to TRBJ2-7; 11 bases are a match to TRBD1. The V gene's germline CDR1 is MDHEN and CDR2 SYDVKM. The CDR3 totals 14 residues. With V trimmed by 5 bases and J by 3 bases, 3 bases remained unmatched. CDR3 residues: CASSTGQGVYEQYF. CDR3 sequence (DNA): TGTGCCAGCAGTACGGGACAGGGGGTCTACGAGCAGTACTTC.

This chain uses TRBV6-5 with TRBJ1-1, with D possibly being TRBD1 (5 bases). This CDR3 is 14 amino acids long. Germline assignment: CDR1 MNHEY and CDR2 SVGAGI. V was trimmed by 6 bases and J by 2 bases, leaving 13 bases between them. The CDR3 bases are TGTGCCAGCAGCCTCTCGACAGCCAACACTGAAGCTTTCTTT. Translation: CASSLSTANTEAFF.